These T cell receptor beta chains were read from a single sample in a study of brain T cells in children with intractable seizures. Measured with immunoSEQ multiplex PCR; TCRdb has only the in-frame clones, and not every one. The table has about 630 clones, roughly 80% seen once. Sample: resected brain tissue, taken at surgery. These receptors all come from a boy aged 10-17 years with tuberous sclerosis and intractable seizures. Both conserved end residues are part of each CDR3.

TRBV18	CASSPRDTGELFF
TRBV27	CASRLQGSYGYTF
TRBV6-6	CASSGTGQAYGYTF
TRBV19	CASSSLFLQGGNQPQHF
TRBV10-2	CASQTGSGELFF
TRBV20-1	CSASSGPRPQHF
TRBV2	CASSDGTGGVRSNQPQHF
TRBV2	CASDQAGGPHTQYF
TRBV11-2	CASSLSSGGGDNEQFF
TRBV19	CASREFSGANVLTF
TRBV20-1	CSAAREGGYTF
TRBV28	CASGESSDTQYF
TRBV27	CASSRNGEGYTF
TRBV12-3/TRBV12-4	CASRPTDWGYTF
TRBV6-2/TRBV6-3	CASSWDTYNEQFF
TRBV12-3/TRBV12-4	CATSEGTGELFF
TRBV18	CASSPIQGATNYGYTF
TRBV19	CASSTTSGRTDTQYF
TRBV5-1	CASSLDGEDTQYF
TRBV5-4	CASSLGRTGSSGANVLTF
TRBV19	CATSGTRAYEQYF
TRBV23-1	CASSRDINTEAFF
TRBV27	CASKIRDGNQPQHF
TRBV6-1	CASSPDGYAGNTIYF
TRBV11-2	CASSPGQINEKLFF
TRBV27	CASSLGLAGGPGQETQYF
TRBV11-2	CASSYPGTVYGYTF
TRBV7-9	CASSRGLAGGGRDTQYF
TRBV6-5	CASHTGGNTDTQYF
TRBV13	CASSLQGGKNIQYF
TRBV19	CASSPKGADTQYF
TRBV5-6	CASSPGAGYGYTF
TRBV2	CASSAGRNSNQPQHF
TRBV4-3	CASSKDNTGELFF
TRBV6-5	CATSTIVAYEQYF
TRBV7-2	CASSSYRGENEKLFF
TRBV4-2	CASSHTPVLVAGTDTQYF
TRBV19	CASSIMVLRPSFNGNTIYF
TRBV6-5	CATQWLGRTGELFF
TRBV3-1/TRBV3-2	CASSQDRPRDTQYF
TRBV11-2	CASSQPARRTDTQYF
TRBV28	CASSPPQGGEAYNEQFF
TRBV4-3	CASSQLAGLDNEQFF
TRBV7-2	CASSLAAGTTYNEQFF
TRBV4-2	CASSQDTGSNSPLHF
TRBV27	CASSLSTLRSGANVLTF